One sample yielded the 27 T cell receptor beta chains listed below, sequenced in a study of graft-versus-host responses after intestinal transplantation. Sequenced by immunoSEQ multiplex PCR; TCRdb stores in-frame clones only, minus some. The sample lists 50,000 to 60,000 clones, nearly 95% occurring once. Their antigen targets remain unknown. The material sequenced was unstimulated CD4+ T cells sorted from spleen or lymph node cells, taken before transplant. The source of these receptors is a human donor who was the organ donor for an intestinal transplant.

The rearrangement joins TRBV6-1 to TRBJ2-1, with 9 bases fitting TRBD1. The germline V gene encodes CDR1 MNHNS and CDR2 SASEGT. The CDR3 consists of 14 residues. With V trimmed by 7 bases and J by 6 bases, 7 bases remained unmatched. CDR3 nucleotide sequence: TGTGCCAGCAATACAGGGGGCGCGAGCAATGAGCAGTTCTTC. Translating it yields CASNTGGASNEQFF.

V and J are TRBV11-2 and TRBJ2-5; no reliable D call. The CDR3 runs to 12 residues. V dropped 5 bases and J dropped 1 base, with 5 bases sitting between them. Germline CDR1 is SGHAT and CDR2 is FQNNGV. The CDR3 protein is CASSPTQETQYF. CDR3 nucleotides: TGTGCCAGCAGCCCCACCCAAGAGACCCAGTACTTC.

This chain links TRBV28 with TRBJ2-7, with D maybe TRBD1 (6 bases). This CDR3 is built from 15 residues. CDR1 MDHEN and CDR2 SYDVKM come from the germline V gene. V lost 6 bases to trimming and J lost 0 bases, with 15 bases between them. CDR3 loop: CASRRPGQISYEQYF. DNA for the CDR3: TGTGCCAGCAGGAGGCCCGGACAGATCTCCTACGAGCAGTACTTC.

This chain links TRBV7-2 with TRBJ1-1; D remains ambiguous. CDR1 is SGHTA, CDR2 FQGNSA, per germline. Trimming cost V 0 bases and J 1 base, with 6 bases left between them. This CDR3 is built from 14 residues. The CDR3 loop reads CASSLARENTEAFF. The DNA of the CDR3 is TGTGCCAGCAGCTTAGCACGGGAGAACACTGAAGCTTTCTTT. Full variable domain (missing parts from reference TRBV7-2 and TRBJ1-1): GAGVSQSPSNKVTEKGKDVELRCDPISGHTALYWYRQSLGQGLEFLIYFQGNSAPDKSGLPSDRFSAERTGGSVSTLTIQRTQQEDSAVYLCASSLARENTEAFFGQGTRLTVV.

The CDR3 sequence: CASSFTGGRASGGTDTQYF. The DNA for the CDR3 is TGTGCCAGCAGTTTCACAGGGGGGCGGGCTAGCGGGGGCACAGATACGCAGTATTTT. The chain joins TRBV27 to TRBJ2-3; D is perhaps TRBD2 (9 bases). CDR1 and CDR2 (germline): MNHEY, SMNVEV (reference sequence). Trimming took 3 bases from V and 1 from J, leaving 23 bases between them. CDR3 length: 19 amino acids.

The chain couples TRBV7-3 to TRBJ2-1; TRBD2 is a possible D gene (6 bases). The CDR3 extends over 16 amino acids. Germline values: CDR1 SGHTA, CDR2 FQGTGA. V shed 0 bases and J shed 4 bases, with 13 bases lying between them. CDR3 region: CASSLTVGRRYNEQFF. The CDR3 DNA sequence: TGTGCCAGCAGCTTAACGGTAGGGAGGCGGTACAATGAGCAGTTCTTC.

The J gene is TRBJ2-1, the V gene TRBV19; 13 positions agree with TRBD2. The ends lost 3 bases at V and 6 bases at J; junction bases unmatched: 5. The length of the CDR3 is 16 residues. The germline CDR1 and CDR2 sequences are LNHDA and SQIVND (reference sequence). DNA of the CDR3: TGTGCCAGTAGTATCGTGGGACTAGCGGGATCCAATGAGCAGTTCTTC. This gives the protein CASSIVGLAGSNEQFF.

V and J are TRBV4-2 and TRBJ2-2; 10 bases are shared with TRBD2. Trimming took 2 bases from V and 3 from J; bases not matched to a gene: 15. Germline lookup yields CDR1 LGHNA and CDR2 YNFKEQ. This CDR3 is built from 20 residues. The DNA for the CDR3 is TGTGCCAGCAGCCAACCTGAGCGGGAGGGCCCTGAACGCGACACCGGGGAGCTGTTTTTT. It specifies CASSQPEREGPERDTGELFF.

The chain couples TRBV7-9 to TRBJ1-6; D gene unclear. Germline lookup yields CDR1 SEHNR and CDR2 FQNEAQ (reference sequence). This CDR3 has 14 amino acids. V gave up 4 bases and J gave up 3 bases, with 7 bases separating them. The CDR3 spells CASSSDLYNSPLHF. CDR3 DNA: TGTGCCAGCAGCTCGGACCTCTATAATTCACCCCTCCACTTT.

The J gene is TRBJ2-7, the V gene TRBV2; D is tentatively TRBD1 or TRBD2 (6 bases each). CDR3 length: 14 amino acids. Germline loops: CDR1 SNHLY, CDR2 FYNNEI. Between the trimmed V and J ends, which lost 3 bases and 2 bases, there was a span of 11 bases. The DNA for the CDR3 is TGTGCCAGCAGTGATTCGGAGGGGGCCTACGAGCAGTACTTC. This encodes CASSDSEGAYEQYF.

The chain links TRBV7-3 to TRBJ2-2; D may be TRBD1 (6 bases). V gave up 4 bases and J gave up 6 bases, with 12 bases separating them. The length of the CDR3 is 14 residues. Germline CDR1 is SGHTA and CDR2 is FQGTGA. The CDR3 loop is CASSSTGFSGELFF. The CDR3, as DNA: TGTGCCAGCAGCTCTACAGGGTTCTCCGGGGAGCTGTTTTTT.

V and J are TRBV7-2 and TRBJ1-1, with D perhaps matching TRBD1 (6 bases). The CDR3 has 12 residues. Germline V gene data show CDR1 as SGHTA and CDR2 as FQGNSA. V lost 4 bases, J lost 11 bases, and 14 bases lay in between. CDR3 sequence: CASSSIQGSAFF. The CDR3, as DNA: TGTGCCAGCAGCTCGATACAGGGAAGTGCTTTCTTT.

For this clone: Other DNA sequences within the sample encode an identical CDR3. V usage is TRBV19 and J usage is TRBJ2-1, with 7 bases lining up with TRBD1. The V and J ends lost 3 bases and 0 bases, in that order; junction bases with no gene match: 2. Germline values: CDR1 LNHDA, CDR2 SQIVND (reference sequence). The CDR3 covers 15 residues. CDR3 residues: CASSMGQSSYNEQFF. CDR3 nucleotide sequence: TGTGCCAGTAGTATGGGACAGAGCTCCTACAATGAGCAGTTCTTC.

This clone has just one count. The chain recombines TRBV4-3 with TRBJ2-1, with 16 bases aligning to TRBD2. Germline CDR1 LGHNA, CDR2 YSLEER. There are 19 residues in the CDR3. With 0 bases clipped from V and 0 bases from J, the junction kept 2 bases outside the gene matches. The CDR3 sequence is CASSQEGTSGRASYNEQFF. The CDR3 DNA sequence: TGCGCCAGCAGCCAAGAGGGGACTAGCGGGAGGGCCTCCTACAATGAGCAGTTCTTC.

The chain uses TRBV7-3 and TRBJ2-7, with TRBD2 matching over 7 bases. Germline V gene lookup returns CDR1 SGHTA and CDR2 FQGTGA. The length of the CDR3 is 15 residues. Unmatched junction bases numbered 6, after V lost 1 base and J lost 3 bases. CDR3 in DNA: TGTGCCAGCAGCTTAAGGGGGGGTTTTCTCTACGAGCAGTACTTC. Translated: CASSLRGGFLYEQYF.

The CDR3 loop is CASSPIQGTDTQYF. As DNA, the CDR3 is TGTGCCAGCTCACCAATCCAGGGCACAGATACGCAGTATTTT. The rearrangement links TRBV18 to TRBJ2-3; no firm D call. From germline, CDR1 is KGHSH and CDR2 LQKENI. The CDR3 spans 14 residues. The V end lost 2 bases, the J end lost 1 base, and 7 bases lay between the germline ends. Together with reference TRBV18 and TRBJ2-3, the CDR3 gives the full variable domain: NAGVMQNPRHLVRRRGQEARLRCSPMKGHSHVYWYRQLPEEGLKFMVYLQKENIIDESGMPKERFSAEFPKEGPSILRIQQVVRGDSAAYFCASSPIQGTDTQYFGPGTRLTVL.

The rearrangement links TRBV18 to TRBJ2-1, with D tentatively TRBD1 or TRBD2 (6 bases each). Germline V lookup: CDR1 KGHSH, CDR2 LQKENI. The germline V and J ends were trimmed by 2 bases and 0 bases, with 20 bases remaining between them. The CDR3 has 19 amino acids. The CDR3 nucleotides read TGTGCCAGCTCACCATGGTCGACAGGAGGGGGGAGCTCCTACAATGAGCAGTTCTTC. Its translation is CASSPWSTGGGSSYNEQFF.

The rearrangement joins TRBV6-7 to TRBJ2-7; 7 nucleotides agree with TRBD1. TRBV6-7 is sorted into the ORF group, with uncertain function. CDR3 length equals 13 residues. V shed 2 bases, J shed 7 bases, and the junction held 5 bases outside the gene matches. The CDR3 DNA sequence: TGTGCCAGCAGTTACCCAAACAGGGGAGAGCAGTACTTC. Translated, it gives CASSYPNRGEQYF.

This chain links TRBV18 with TRBJ1-2; the D is unclear. The germline CDR1 and CDR2 sequences are KGHSH and LQKENI. The CDR3 consists of 13 residues. The V gene lost 0 bases and the J gene lost 5 bases, with 7 bases spanning the gap. Written as DNA, the CDR3 is TGTGCCAGCTCACCACCGGTAGAGTATGGCTACACCTTC. Translating it yields CASSPPVEYGYTF.

The V call is TRBV4-3, the J call TRBJ2-3; D unresolved. The V gene lost 0 bases and the J gene lost 5 bases, with 6 bases spanning the gap. CDR3 length: 13 amino acids. Per the germline V gene, CDR1 is LGHNA and CDR2 is YSLEER. In DNA form, the CDR3 reads TGCGCCAGCAGCCAAGAGACGGAAGATACGCAGTATTTT. Translating it yields CASSQETEDTQYF.

V usage is TRBV4-3 and J usage is TRBJ2-1; TRBD2 might be the D (6 bases). Per germline, CDR1 LGHNA and CDR2 YSLEER. The CDR3 has 16 amino acids. V lost 0 bases and J lost 2, with 11 bases in between. The chain's CDR3 is CASSQDWTTPYNEQFF. CDR3 DNA sequence: TGCGCCAGCAGCCAAGATTGGACTACCCCCTACAATGAGCAGTTCTTC.

The sample holds one count of this clone. The V call is TRBV7-2, the J call TRBJ2-1; weak D call: TRBD2 (6 bases). V was pared by 2 bases and J by 0 bases, with 8 bases between. CDR3 length: 15 residues. Germline loops: CDR1 SGHTA, CDR2 FQGNSA. In DNA, the CDR3 is TGTGCCAGCAGCTTACTGCGGGGCTCCTACAATGAGCAGTTCTTC. This encodes CASSLLRGSYNEQFF. The full variable domain, rest sourced from reference TRBV7-2 and TRBJ2-1, is GAGVSQSPSNKVTEKGKDVELRCDPISGHTALYWYRQSLGQGLEFLIYFQGNSAPDKSGLPSDRFSAERTGGSVSTLTIQRTQQEDSAVYLCASSLLRGSYNEQFFGPGTRLTVL.

The chain uses TRBV7-9 and TRBJ2-3; TRBD1 is a possible D gene (6 bases). CDR1 and CDR2 (germline): SEHNR, FQNEAQ (reference sequence). CDR3 length: 12 residues. Trimming stripped 2 bases from V and 11 bases from J, with 11 bases between. CDR3 protein: CASSLLQGMQYF. In DNA form, the CDR3 reads TGTGCCAGCAGCTTATTACAGGGCATGCAGTATTTT.

This rearrangement joins TRBV19 to TRBJ1-5, with D possibly being TRBD1 (6 bases). The V gene's germline CDR1 is LNHDA and CDR2 SQIVND (reference sequence). The CDR3 runs to 14 residues. V was cut by 6 bases and J by 7 bases, with 16 bases left in between. This CDR3 is CASRFGGARQPQHF. The CDR3 nucleotides read TGTGCCAGTAGGTTTGGGGGCGCAAGGCAGCCCCAGCATTTT.

This clone was detected once. This chain connects TRBV6-6 to TRBJ1-5; D call uncertain. The CDR3 runs to 14 residues. Trimming cost V 5 bases and J 4 bases, with 12 bases left between them. Germline V lookup: CDR1 MNHNY, CDR2 SVGAGI (reference sequence). The CDR3 nucleotides are TGTGCCAGCAGTCACAAAATAAATAATCAGCCCCAGCATTTT. This translates into CASSHKINNQPQHF.

V gene TRBV4-3 combines with J gene TRBJ2-5; 8 nucleotides match TRBD2. From germline, CDR1 is LGHNA and CDR2 YSLEER. The CDR3 has 15 amino acids. V was clipped by 2 bases and J by 5 bases; unmatched bases: 7. CDR3 in amino acids: CASSQQRGPGETQYF. The CDR3 coding sequence is TGCGCCAGCAGCCAACAGCGGGGGCCGGGGGAGACCCAGTACTTC.

V and J are TRBV11-2 and TRBJ2-5; D is unresolved. The CDR3 is 14 residues long. Trimming took 3 bases from V and 7 from J, leaving 15 bases between them. In germline, CDR1 is SGHAT, CDR2 FQNNGV. The CDR3 sequence is CASSLVLGLGTQYF. In DNA, the CDR3 is TGTGCCAGCAGCTTGGTCTTGGGTTTGGGGACCCAGTACTTC. Full variable domain (rest looked up from reference TRBV11-2 and TRBJ2-5): EAGVAQSPRYKIIEKRQSVAFWCNPISGHATLYWYQQILGQGPKLLIQFQNNGVVDDSQLPKDRFSAERLKGVDSTLKIQPAKLEDSAVYLCASSLVLGLGTQYFGPGTRLLVL.